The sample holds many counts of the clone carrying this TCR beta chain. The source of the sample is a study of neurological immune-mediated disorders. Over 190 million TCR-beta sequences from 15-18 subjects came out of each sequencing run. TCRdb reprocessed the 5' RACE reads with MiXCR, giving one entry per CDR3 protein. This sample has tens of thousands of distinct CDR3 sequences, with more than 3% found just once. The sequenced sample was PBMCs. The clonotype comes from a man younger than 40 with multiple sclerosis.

The CDR3 DNA follows: TGCGCCAGCAAGGAGCGGGGGGTTTACAATGAGCAGTTCTTC. Protein: CASKERGVYNEQFF. This chain links TRBV5-1 with TRBJ2-1; the match to TRBD2 covers 9 bases. The CDR3 is 14 residues long. Germline values: CDR1 SGHRS, CDR2 YFSETQ. The junction had 5 bases not matched to a gene; V was cut back by 6 bases and J by 4 bases.